These T cell receptor beta chains were read from a single sample in a study of OX40 agonist ivuxolimab in advanced cancers. Only in-frame clones appear in the TCRdb table, and some are missing; sequencing was by immunoSEQ multiplex PCR. The table includes around 79,000 clones, 80% to 90% detected once. Specimen: CD4+ or CD8+ T cells sorted from blood, collected in a trial of the OX40 agonist ivuxolimab. These receptors all stem from an adult with an advanced solid tumor such as melanoma, head and neck, liver or kidney cancer. CDR3s include the opening cysteine and the closing phenylalanine or tryptophan. D genes are given only for firm matches. Size values are once, few and many counts, or a class for expanded clones, and some rows have none.

clone_size	j_call	v_call	d_call	cdr3_nt	cdr3_aa
-	TRBJ2-1	TRBV4-2	TRBD2	TGTGCCAGCAGCCAGATCGGGACTAGAGGAGACAATGAGCAGTTCTTC	CASSQIGTRGDNEQFF
-	TRBJ2-1	TRBV9	TRBD2	TGTGCCAGCAGCCCGACCGGGACTAGCGGCGATGAGCAGTTCTTC	CASSPTGTSGDEQFF
-	TRBJ2-4	TRBV5-1	-	TGCGCCAGCAGCTTGGCCACAGAAAACATTCAGTACTTC	CASSLATENIQYF
-	TRBJ2-7	TRBV6-6	-	TGTGCCAGCAGTCAGGACAGCTCGGGGACATACGAGCAGTACTTC	CASSQDSSGTYEQYF
-	TRBJ1-5	TRBV5-1	TRBD1	TGCGCCAGCAGCTTGGAGACAGGGGTCAATCAGCCCCAGCATTTT	CASSLETGVNQPQHF
once	TRBJ2-2	TRBV4-2	TRBD2	TGTGCCAGCAGCCAAGATCCACTAGCGGGAGTTGGTACCGGGGAGCTGTTTTTT	CASSQDPLAGVGTGELFF
once	TRBJ2-3	TRBV28	TRBD2	TGTGCCAGCAGTCCCGGGCTAGCGGTCACAGATACGCAGTATTTT	CASSPGLAVTDTQYF
few	TRBJ2-3	TRBV5-1	TRBD1	TGCGCCAGCAGGGGACAGGGATCTAGCACAGATACGCAGTATTTT	CASRGQGSSTDTQYF
few	TRBJ2-7	TRBV5-6	TRBD2	TGTGCCAGCAGCTTGGTTGGACTAGCGGGAGGATCGTCCTACGAGCAGTACTTC	CASSLVGLAGGSSYEQYF
-	TRBJ2-7	TRBV1	-	TGCACCAGCAGCCAAGATCGTAGCGGGAGGGCAAACTACGAGCAGTACTTC	CTSSQDRSGRANYEQYF
-	TRBJ1-2	TRBV11-2	-	TGTGCCAGCAGCTCCAACAGGGAGACGGGCGGCTACACCTTC	CASSSNRETGGYTF